Below are 18 T cell receptor beta chains sequenced from a single sample in a study of beta chain features in type 1 diabetes. Since all of the isolated RNA was reverse transcribed, expressed TCRB transcripts were what got sequenced. TCRdb's copy holds only in-frame clones and misses some; the assay was immunoSEQ multiplex PCR. The sample shows 640,000 or so clones, over 13% of them seen only once. Antigen specificity for these receptors is unknown. Notes on the study in general: A moderate, significant TCRB CDR3 shortening appeared in type 1 diabetes across four CD4+ subsets.

The sample comprised naive CD4+ T cells from blood. The receptors were gathered from a man between 18 and 29 years old with type 1 diabetes.

The count of this clone is one. The chain is built from TRBV20-1 and TRBJ1-2; D unclear. The CDR3 has 11 amino acids. The ends were cut back, 4 bases at V and 3 bases at J, with 6 bases in the middle. Germline values: CDR1 DFQATT, CDR2 SNEGSKA (reference sequence). The CDR3 DNA follows: TGCAGTGCTACCCCAGACTATGGCTACACCTTC. Translating it yields CSATPDYGYTF.

There are a few counts of this clone. V usage is TRBV5-1 and J usage is TRBJ2-1; 8 bases line up with TRBD1. The germline gives CDR1 SGHRS, CDR2 YFSETQ. The ends lost 0 bases at V and 9 bases at J; junction bases unmatched: 11. This CDR3 spans 16 amino acids. CDR3 nucleotides: TGCGCCAGCAGCTTGGTTCCCGGGACAGGTCTTATTGAGCAGTTCTTC. Its protein is CASSLVPGTGLIEQFF.

The CDR3: CAQSEVEAFF. CDR3 nucleotide sequence: TGTGCCCAATCCGAGGTTGAAGCTTTCTTT. V gene TRBV30 combines with J gene TRBJ1-1; no clear D gene. V lost 8 bases, J lost 7 bases, and 11 bases lay in between. The germline V gene has CDR1 GTSNPN and CDR2 SVGIG (reference sequence). There are 10 residues in the CDR3.

The chain carries TRBV7-2 and TRBJ2-7, with D perhaps TRBD1 (6 bases). Germline CDR1 is SGHTA and CDR2 is FQGNSA. The CDR3 contains 14 residues. V was cut by 3 bases and J by 7 bases, with 16 bases left in between. The CDR3 DNA sequence: TGTGCCAGCAGCTTCGAGGTTCAGGGGCGGGAGCAGTACTTC. This translates into CASSFEVQGREQYF.

The V call is TRBV19, the J call TRBJ2-1; the match to TRBD2 covers 9 bases. CDR1 is LNHDA, CDR2 SQIVND, per germline (reference sequence). The J segment lost 7 bases and the V segment lost 6 bases, leaving 13 bases of the junction unmatched. This CDR3 has 16 amino acids. The CDR3 here is CASRGGGSGRPNEQFF. The DNA for the CDR3 is TGTGCCAGTAGGGGTGGGGGAAGCGGGAGGCCAAATGAGCAGTTCTTC.

In this sample, this clone turned up a few times. This chain connects TRBV28 to TRBJ2-4; 7 bases fit TRBD1. Trimming cost V 5 bases and J 6 bases; bases outside gene matches: 13. The CDR3 runs 16 residues. Germline V gene data show CDR1 as MDHEN and CDR2 as SYDVKM. The CDR3 spells CASSAPGTAGGNIQYF. In nucleotides, the CDR3 is TGTGCCAGCAGTGCTCCCGGGACAGCTGGGGGAAACATTCAGTACTTC.

This clone was seen a handful of times. The sample carries other DNA sequences with the same CDR3. The genes are TRBV30 and TRBJ2-7, with D uncertain. The CDR3 loop spans 12 amino acids. Germline V CDR1 and CDR2: GTSNPN, SVGIG (reference sequence). V was pared by 2 bases and J by 0 bases, with 5 bases between. DNA for the CDR3: TGTGCCTGGAGTCTTTTCTCCTACGAGCAGTACTTC. Residues: CAWSLFSYEQYF.

The chain has TRBV25-1 and TRBJ2-2; 9 bases align to TRBD1. After removal of 1 base from V and 5 bases from J, the junction contained 8 bases not matched to a gene. Germline loops: CDR1 MGHDK, CDR2 SYGVNS. This CDR3 has 17 residues. The CDR3: CASSESGTGFRTGELFF. The CDR3, as DNA: TGTGCCAGCAGTGAATCCGGGACAGGGTTTAGGACCGGGGAGCTGTTTTTT.

The CDR3 sequence is CASSLGQFRTNEKLFF. Written as DNA, the CDR3 is TGTGCCAGCAGCTTGGGCCAGTTCAGAACTAATGAAAAACTGTTTTTT. The rearrangement joins TRBV5-4 to TRBJ1-4; no definite D call. V was pared by 0 bases and J by 1 base, with 10 bases between. CDR1 SGHNT and CDR2 YYREEE come from the germline V gene (reference sequence). The CDR3 spans 16 residues.

The V call is TRBV10-3, the J call TRBJ2-3; 8 bases match TRBD2. The CDR3 contains 15 residues. Germline assignment: CDR1 ENHRY and CDR2 SYGVKD. V trimming: 4 bases; J trimming: 4 bases; junction bases outside the gene matches: 7. The CDR3 region has the DNA TGTGCCATCAGTGTTGCGGGGGGCAGGGCAGATACGCAGTATTTT. Amino acids: CAISVAGGRADTQYF.

This clone was seen only a few times. The rearrangement links TRBV28 to TRBJ1-3, with 10 positions matching TRBD1. V lost 5 bases, J lost 9 bases, and 7 bases stayed unmatched. Germline values: CDR1 MDHEN, CDR2 SYDVKM. There are 14 residues in the CDR3. Here the CDR3 reads CASSTPGQGPTIYF. As DNA, the CDR3 is TGTGCCAGCAGTACGCCGGGACAGGGGCCCACCATATATTTT.

V usage is TRBV10-3 and J usage is TRBJ2-1; D perhaps matches TRBD1 (6 bases). V lost 7 bases and J lost 0, with 13 bases in between. The CDR3 contains 15 residues. Germline values: CDR1 ENHRY, CDR2 SYGVKD. The CDR3 protein is CAITRQASSYNEQFF. The DNA of the CDR3 is TGTGCCATCACCAGACAGGCGAGCTCCTACAATGAGCAGTTCTTC.

This clone was detected only a few times. The chain is built from TRBV27 and TRBJ2-1; TRBD2 matches 9 bases. The germline CDR1 and CDR2 sequences are MNHEY and SMNVEV (reference sequence). Trimming cost V 6 bases and J 7 bases; bases outside gene matches: 10. The CDR3 loop spans 15 amino acids. CDR3 DNA: TGTGCCAGCAGGGTAGCGGGGGTTTTCAGTAATGAGCAGTTCTTC. Translating gives CASRVAGVFSNEQFF.

In this sample, this clone turned up a few times. The sample holds other DNA sequences that translate to the same CDR3. V gene TRBV30 combines with J gene TRBJ2-3; weak D call: TRBD1 (8 bases). Germline CDR1 and CDR2: GTSNPN and SVGIG (reference sequence). The CDR3 covers 14 residues. The V gene lost 3 bases and the J gene lost 3 bases, with 13 bases spanning the gap. The CDR3 spells CAWSYRGGTDTQYF. The CDR3 DNA follows: TGTGCCTGGAGCTACAGGGGGGGGACAGATACGCAGTATTTT.

This clone was detected only a few times. This chain uses TRBV28 with TRBJ2-7; D ambiguous. The ends were cut back, 5 bases at V and 1 base at J, with 12 bases in the middle. This CDR3 contains 14 residues. Germline values: CDR1 MDHEN, CDR2 SYDVKM. The CDR3 protein is CASSELSTSYEQYF. The CDR3 region has the DNA TGTGCCAGCAGTGAACTATCAACGTCCTACGAGCAGTACTTC.

This clone occurred a few times. The V gene is TRBV28, the J gene TRBJ2-1; TRBD2 agrees at 10 bases. Germline V CDR1 and CDR2: MDHEN, SYDVKM. This CDR3 comprises 17 residues. The trim removed 5 bases at V and 10 bases at J, leaving 17 bases unmatched. The CDR3 nucleotides read TGTGCCAGCAGTCCGCACGCCGGGACTAGCGTCCCCAGAGAGCAGTTCTTC. Protein: CASSPHAGTSVPREQFF.

The chain joins TRBV30 to TRBJ2-5; D not resolved. The CDR3 totals 13 residues. Germline CDR1 is GTSNPN and CDR2 is SVGIG (reference sequence). V was shortened by 4 bases and J by 2 bases, with 11 bases between the two germline ends. The CDR3 is CAWMGKVQETQYF. The CDR3 DNA reads TGTGCCTGGATGGGGAAAGTACAAGAGACCCAGTACTTC.

This clone turned up a few times. The chain combines TRBV29-1 with TRBJ2-3, with 8 positions matching TRBD1. The length of the CDR3 is 12 residues. Germline trimming cut 5 bases from V and 4 bases from J; bases unmatched to any gene: 2. Germline lookup yields CDR1 SQVTM and CDR2 ANQGSEA. The CDR3 nucleotides are TGCAGCGTTTTACAGGGGGCAGATACGCAGTATTTT. It yields the protein CSVLQGADTQYF.